The entry below describes one T cell receptor beta chain. The clone's antigen remains unknown. No per-base quality is available; no much larger clone lies one base away. Reading from cysteine to phenylalanine, the CDR3 counts 11 amino acids. Only the CDR3 portion is preserved as DNA: 33 bases, with reading frame beginning at the first base. The junction shows trimming of 2 bases on V and 5 bases on J, plus 2 bases between the germline ends. According to the germline V gene, CDR1 reads MNHNS and CDR2 reads SASEGT. This entry comes from a study of cytomegalovirus exposure and HLA in healthy donors listed by TCRdb under 2017. About the full investigation: An earlier analysis of some 550 of the donors reported 250 to 350 Gb of sequence data and 100 million to 140 million unique TCR beta sequences from 190 million or so T cells. Using immunosequencing, the study profiled T cell repertoires from 550 to 750 subjects and related those repertoires to cytomegalovirus serostatus. About 280 gigabases of sequencing data and tens of millions of unique TCR sequences were included in an early release covering roughly 600 HLA-typed donors. HLA typing covered class I and class II loci at four-digit resolution. Of the roughly 390 genotyped donors, more than 75% were placed in the genetic ancestry cluster associated with self-reported Caucasian donors. Donor age, sex, ethnicity and CMV serostatus were compiled together with the repertoire data. Rather than using new phenotypic data, the later analysis identified candidate immune exposures from TCR beta sequences and from how often those sequences occurred across donors. Every repertoire in the discovery cohort had been generated on one and the same sequencing platform. A later analysis re-examined previously published TCR beta repertoires from 610 or so donors and added high-resolution HLA genotyping to investigate patterns of TCR occurrence. The study aimed to test whether cataloging public T cell receptors could reveal signatures of past pathogen exposure. Among 398 genotyped donors of the cohort, an average of around 240,000 unique TCR beta nucleotide sequences was sequenced per donor, of which 15% to 20% were non-productive. Typing coverage differed by locus: A, B, C, DRB1 and DQB1 were typed in roughly 620-630 donors, DQA1 in 522, DPA1 in 600 to 610, and DPB1 in approximately 450. Besides the first cohort of 550 to 750 subjects, a separate validation cohort made up of around 120 different subjects was used. In an earlier analysis of 587 of the donors, high-throughput TCR beta sequencing was used to judge whether each TCR beta V gene segment behaved as functional or pseudogenic. Because of strong linkage in the cohort, a handful of DR-DQ haplotypes were treated as single units for association and clustering. A later genetic analysis used genome-wide SNP genotypes for about 60% of the 666 donors, treating that subset as a discovery cohort. High-throughput TCR immunosequencing, statistical association of individual TCRs with disease status, and machine learning were combined to predict cytomegalovirus infection status.

In total, over 600 healthy bone marrow donors made up the cohort. At the time of sampling, all cohort members were nominally healthy, though unrecorded immune exposures were likely present. Of the 710 or so cohort members, nearly 300 had a positive CMV serostatus and about 350 had a negative one, while no CMV serostatus was recorded for the donor. Every donor gave a peripheral blood sample, and the peripheral blood mononuclear cells from that sample were used for TCR beta sequencing. Genomic DNA was extracted from the blood cell samples with the Qiagen DNeasy Blood Extraction Kit. What the work shows at the level of the full study, not this receptor alone: A cluster of highly shared sequence variants was judged likely to represent a technical artifact of the sequencing pipeline. A further reported finding was that TCR beta sequences accurately predicted the HLA-A and HLA-B alleles for most subjects in the first cohort. CMV serostatus was the only immune exposure information available for the cohort. Some IMGT-functional V segments, including TRBV6-2 and TRBV6-3, could not be told apart with the 87-base-pair reads, so those segments were excluded. The earlier analysis of 587 of the donors excluded 15 to 20 rarely observed V segments, including chromosome 9 orphons, because counts were too low. V-gene and J-gene trimming of TCR beta chains was associated with a missense DCLRE1C variant in a later genetic analysis, and the association was replicated in an independent cohort. In a later analysis, several top co-occurrence clusters were reported to appear linked to parvovirus B19, influenza, CMV and Epstein-Barr virus. In both the original and validation cohorts, the classifier was reported to diagnose cytomegalovirus status with high specificity and sensitivity. Across donors, most TCR sequences were observed very rarely, whereas some public TCRs were present in many individuals. Correlated functional status among segregating V segments might be attributable to linkage disequilibrium, but an unknown experimental factor could not be ruled out. Roughly uniform sequencing depth across donors was assumed in presence/absence analyses, although this assumption may not hold. A few of the identified cytomegalovirus-associated TCR beta chains were confirmed in vitro to be specific for cytomegalovirus antigens. Broadly in line with IMGT annotations, most TCR beta V segments showed up in productive rearrangements about 87% or about 30% of the time in an earlier analysis of approximately 600 of the donors. This cohort had only TCR beta chains sequenced, and the lack of alpha or paired-chain data limited which features could be detected. A later analysis found that HLA-associated TCR beta chains were more clonally expanded and had lower generation probabilities than equally common non-associated chains. When HLA alleles, especially DR and DQ, strongly co-occurred, attributing TCR associations to individual alleles was difficult. According to a later analysis, most CMV-associated TCR beta chains appeared to be HLA-restricted, and the HLA associations seemed to be driven largely by CMV exposure. Specific HLA alleles were associated with 18,000 or so TCR beta sequences at a false discovery rate of 0.05 in a later analysis. The study listed 150 to 200 TCR beta chains as associated with cytomegalovirus. In a later genetic analysis, fewer N-insertions in productive TCRs were reported among donors in an Asian-associated ancestry cluster than the roughly 700-donor mean. Because HLA typing was missing for some donors at each locus, association tests included only the typed subset. In a later analysis, TCR association rates were found to vary across HLA loci, with the most associated TCRs seen for DRB1 alleles and the fewest for HLA-C alleles. The authors suggested that the approach could potentially be generalized to other disease states and immunological phenotypes.

The method behind the library was the immunoSEQ multiplex PCR assay. A mixture of 60 forward primers for TCR Vbeta segments and 13 reverse primers for TCR Jbeta segments was used in the multiplex PCR. Amplification of the CDR3 region of rearranged TCR beta genes was performed with a multiplex PCR assay on genomic DNA. On the Illumina HiSeq System, the amplified TCR beta libraries were sequenced as 87-base-pair reads. The authors processed their data as follows. A later analysis tallied around 87 million unique TCR beta chains across the 666 repertoires, and some 12 million of those chains were shared by two or more donors. To remove PCR and sequencing errors, raw reads were error-corrected and collapsed into unique sequences using a nearest-neighbor algorithm that merged closely related sequences. CDR3 sequences were aligned to IMGT reference sequences to assign V, D and J gene segments. Each retained sequence needed at least a six-nucleotide match to both a V gene segment and a J gene segment. Rearrangements were called productive when the CDR3 lacked stop codons and stayed in frame with V and J; all others were non-productive. Following IMGT convention, CDR3 was defined as the stretch from the second conserved V-encoded cysteine up to the conserved J-encoded phenylalanine. In an earlier analysis of more than 550 of the donors, sequences lacking an unambiguous match to a single V gene segment were excluded. An earlier analysis of under 750 of the donors called V segments functional above 56.7% productive rearrangements and segregating when the between-donor standard deviation exceeded 5%. A statistical classification framework was built to diagnose cytomegalovirus status from the catalog of TCR beta chain sequences. In a later analysis, TCR nucleotide sequences were compared against IMGT/GENE-DB human TR gene sequences so that V and J genes could be assigned. The TCRdist pipeline was used in a later analysis to assign CDR3 sequences and most-parsimonious VDJ recombination scenarios. In a later analysis, every TCR beta chain was defined by the combination of its CDR3 amino acid sequence and its V-gene family, and reads without a unique V-gene family were dropped. To address suspected cross-contamination and a sequencing artifact, a later analysis removed roughly 640 highly shared, low-generation-probability nucleotide sequences. In a later analysis, a clonal expansion index for each public chain was calculated from normalized within-repertoire ranks of inferred template counts. In a later analysis, generation probabilities were computed with a VDJ recombination model fitted to out-of-frame rearrangements, and the resulting probabilities were checked against IGoR. In a later analysis, hypergeometric tests were used to score TCR-TCR, TCR-HLA and TCR-CMV co-occurrence, with a repertoire-size bias correction applied to TCR pairs. In a later analysis, false discovery rates were estimated by permuting HLA or CMV assignments 20 times. In a later analysis, co-occurring TCRs were grouped using DBSCAN, and TCRdist sequence similarity was added for clustering within HLA-allele-positive subsets. For co-occurrence clustering, repertoires with fewer than 30,000 or more than 120,000 public chains were excluded, along with about five repertoires with anomalous nucleotide sharing. In its TCRdb copy, this immuneACCESS table keeps in-frame sequences only and misses some clones. Where compared with another copy, unresolved V genes explain less than half of these, and the others have no known cause. That table is the source of V, J and clone size, and D and trimming were worked out from the DNA. The sample table records just under 70,000 clones; 75% to 90% of these occur just once. The ten largest clones add up to 6.5% of the sample.

The sequence is built from TRBV6-1 and TRBJ2-3, with an unclear D gene assignment. This TCR derives from a human donor in good health. The material sequenced was PBMCs. The CDR3 protein sequence reads: CASSELDTQYF. The bases read TGTGCCAGCAGTGAACTAGATACGCAGTATTTT.